A selection of T cell receptor beta chains follows, all from one sample in a study of control samples from healthy donors and cancer patients. Clones were read by immunoSEQ multiplex PCR, and TCRdb kept only the in-frame ones, dropping some. The sample shows 100,000 to 150,000 clones, more than 85% of them seen only once. The sample taken for sequencing was blood. These receptors were taken from a man aged 18 to 29 in good health. The CDR3 runs from the conserved cysteine through the conserved F or W. A D gene is named only where the DNA matches it firmly. Clone size, where shown, is once, few, many, or a class for clones that have expanded.

v_gene: TRBV30; abundance: -; d_gene: -; j_gene: TRBJ1-4; CDR3aa: CAQNYPGGVVGEKLFF; CDR3nt: TGTGCCCAGAATTACCCGGGGGGGGTTGTGGGTGAAAAACTGTTTTTT
v_gene: TRBV6-5; abundance: -; d_gene: TRBD1; j_gene: TRBJ2-3; CDR3aa: CASSYQTGGTDTQYF; CDR3nt: TGTGCCAGCAGTTACCAGACAGGGGGCACAGATACGCAGTATTTT
v_gene: TRBV7-2; abundance: -; d_gene: -; j_gene: TRBJ2-1; CDR3aa: CASSPGTGRYNEQFF; CDR3nt: TGTGCCAGCAGCCCCGGGACTGGGCGCTACAATGAGCAGTTCTTC
v_gene: TRBV13; abundance: once; d_gene: -; j_gene: TRBJ2-2; CDR3aa: CASSSQGFANTGELFF; CDR3nt: TGTGCCAGCAGCTCCCAAGGGTTCGCGAACACCGGGGAGCTGTTTTTT
v_gene: TRBV7-2; abundance: -; d_gene: TRBD1; j_gene: TRBJ2-2; CDR3aa: CASSQRQGGTGELFF; CDR3nt: TGTGCCAGCAGCCAGCGACAGGGGGGAACCGGGGAGCTGTTTTTT
v_gene: TRBV3-1/TRBV3-2; abundance: -; d_gene: -; j_gene: TRBJ1-1; CDR3aa: CASRHDQVNTEAFF; CDR3nt: TGTGCCAGCAGACATGACCAGGTGAACACTGAAGCTTTCTTT
v_gene: TRBV7-8; abundance: -; d_gene: -; j_gene: TRBJ1-1; CDR3aa: CASSLAGGGVLYTEAFF; CDR3nt: TGTGCCAGCAGCTTAGCGGGAGGGGGGGTATTGTACACTGAAGCTTTCTTT
v_gene: TRBV5-1; abundance: once; d_gene: TRBD2; j_gene: TRBJ2-1; CDR3aa: CASRSTSGDDYNEQFF; CDR3nt: TGCGCCAGCAGGTCGACTAGCGGGGATGACTACAATGAGCAGTTCTTC
v_gene: TRBV3-1/TRBV3-2; abundance: -; d_gene: -; j_gene: TRBJ1-1; CDR3aa: CASSQAVINTEAFF; CDR3nt: TGTGCCAGCAGCCAAGCCGTTATCAACACTGAAGCTTTCTTT
v_gene: TRBV7-9; abundance: -; d_gene: -; j_gene: TRBJ1-1; CDR3aa: CATQREFNTEAFF; CDR3nt: TGTGCCACCCAAAGAGAGTTTAACACTGAAGCTTTCTTT
v_gene: TRBV3-1/TRBV3-2; abundance: once; d_gene: -; j_gene: TRBJ1-1; CDR3aa: CASSQNPLGGAEAFF; CDR3nt: TGTGCCAGCAGCCAGAACCCTTTAGGCGGGGCTGAAGCTTTCTTT
v_gene: TRBV30; abundance: -; d_gene: -; j_gene: TRBJ2-7; CDR3aa: CAWSVGPSSYEQYF; CDR3nt: TGTGCCTGGAGTGTAGGGCCTAGCTCCTACGAGCAGTACTTC
v_gene: TRBV28; abundance: -; d_gene: TRBD1; j_gene: TRBJ1-1; CDR3aa: CASSSSGQGYTEAFF; CDR3nt: TGTGCCAGCAGTTCATCGGGACAGGGGTACACTGAAGCTTTCTTT
v_gene: TRBV28; abundance: -; d_gene: -; j_gene: TRBJ1-2; CDR3aa: CASSPHGADNYGYTF; CDR3nt: TGTGCCAGCAGCCCCCACGGAGCGGACAACTATGGCTACACCTTC
v_gene: TRBV10-3; abundance: -; d_gene: TRBD1; j_gene: TRBJ1-2; CDR3aa: CATRQGNGYTF; CDR3nt: TGTGCCACGAGACAGGGGAATGGCTACACCTTC
v_gene: TRBV5-4; abundance: -; d_gene: -; j_gene: TRBJ1-5; CDR3aa: CASSLGQSNQPQHF; CDR3nt: TGTGCCAGCAGCCTTGGACAGAGCAATCAGCCCCAGCATTTT
v_gene: TRBV7-9; abundance: -; d_gene: TRBD1; j_gene: TRBJ1-2; CDR3aa: CASSSTGGTYGYTF; CDR3nt: TGTGCCAGCAGCTCGACAGGGGGGACCTATGGCTACACCTTC
v_gene: TRBV25-1; abundance: -; d_gene: TRBD1; j_gene: TRBJ2-3; CDR3aa: CASSEWDRGRDTQYF; CDR3nt: TGTGCCAGCAGTGAATGGGACAGGGGGCGCGATACGCAGTATTTT
v_gene: TRBV6-5; abundance: -; d_gene: TRBD1; j_gene: TRBJ1-5; CDR3aa: CASRRQGADQPQHF; CDR3nt: TGTGCCAGCAGGAGACAGGGCGCGGATCAGCCCCAGCATTTT
v_gene: TRBV6-5; abundance: -; d_gene: TRBD1; j_gene: TRBJ2-3; CDR3aa: CASSYRQGASTDTQYF; CDR3nt: TGTGCCAGCAGTTACCGACAGGGCGCTAGCACAGATACGCAGTATTTT
v_gene: TRBV24-1; abundance: -; d_gene: TRBD1; j_gene: TRBJ2-7; CDR3aa: CATSAPGQGTTHYEQYF; CDR3nt: TGTGCCACCAGTGCCCCCGGACAGGGTACAACCCACTACGAGCAGTACTTC
v_gene: TRBV14; abundance: -; d_gene: -; j_gene: TRBJ1-1; CDR3aa: CASSREVWTEAFF; CDR3nt: TGTGCCAGTTCAAGGGAGGTTTGGACTGAAGCTTTCTTT
v_gene: TRBV7-9; abundance: -; d_gene: TRBD1; j_gene: TRBJ2-7; CDR3aa: CASSSQTGSSYEQYF; CDR3nt: TGTGCCAGCAGCTCACAGACAGGGAGCTCCTACGAGCAGTACTTC
v_gene: TRBV28; abundance: -; d_gene: TRBD1; j_gene: TRBJ1-2; CDR3aa: CASSPTGQGGANYGYTF; CDR3nt: TGTGCCAGCAGTCCAACTGGACAGGGGGGTGCTAACTATGGCTACACCTTC
v_gene: TRBV11-2; abundance: once; d_gene: TRBD1; j_gene: TRBJ2-7; CDR3aa: CASSPDRDRVYEQYF; CDR3nt: TGTGCCAGCAGCCCCGACAGGGACAGGGTTTACGAGCAGTACTTC
v_gene: TRBV6-5; abundance: -; d_gene: -; j_gene: TRBJ1-1; CDR3aa: CASSPWGGNTEAFF; CDR3nt: TGTGCCAGCAGTCCTTGGGGGGGGAACACTGAAGCTTTCTTT
v_gene: TRBV9; abundance: -; d_gene: -; j_gene: TRBJ1-2; CDR3aa: CASNPGGADYGYTF; CDR3nt: TGTGCCAGCAACCCCGGGGGGGCGGACTATGGCTACACCTTC
v_gene: TRBV7-9; abundance: -; d_gene: -; j_gene: TRBJ2-5; CDR3aa: CASSSMTLDRRQGTQYF; CDR3nt: TGTGCCAGCAGCTCCATGACCCTTGACAGGCGCCAGGGGACCCAGTACTTC
v_gene: TRBV7-9; abundance: -; d_gene: -; j_gene: TRBJ2-1; CDR3aa: CASSSPGFEVGTSIEFF; CDR3nt: TGTGCCAGCAGCTCCCCCGGGTTCGAGGTCGGGACTTCAATAGAGTTCTTC
v_gene: TRBV3-1/TRBV3-2; abundance: -; d_gene: -; j_gene: TRBJ1-5; CDR3aa: CASSQGAANQPQHF; CDR3nt: TGTGCCAGCAGCCAAGGGGCAGCAAATCAGCCCCAGCATTTT
v_gene: TRBV28; abundance: -; d_gene: TRBD1; j_gene: TRBJ1-5; CDR3aa: CATSTGTGGRAQHF; CDR3nt: TGTGCCACCTCCACCGGGACAGGGGGTCGGGCCCAGCATTTT
v_gene: TRBV27; abundance: -; d_gene: TRBD1; j_gene: TRBJ2-7; CDR3aa: CASSLSVGQDSYEQYF; CDR3nt: TGTGCCAGCAGTTTATCAGTTGGACAGGATTCCTACGAGCAGTACTTC
v_gene: TRBV7-3; abundance: -; d_gene: -; j_gene: TRBJ1-6; CDR3aa: CASSEQGRGSPLHF; CDR3nt: TGTGCCAGCAGCGAACAGGGAAGGGGTTCACCCCTCCACTTT
v_gene: TRBV5-6; abundance: -; d_gene: TRBD2; j_gene: TRBJ2-2; CDR3aa: CASSLVAGVTGELFF; CDR3nt: TGTGCCAGCAGCTTGGTGGCGGGAGTCACCGGGGAGCTGTTTTTT
v_gene: TRBV6-5; abundance: -; d_gene: -; j_gene: TRBJ2-1; CDR3aa: CASRRHRDRLNEQFF; CDR3nt: TGTGCCAGCAGAAGACACCGGGACCGACTCAATGAGCAGTTCTTC
v_gene: TRBV6-2/TRBV6-3; abundance: -; d_gene: -; j_gene: TRBJ2-6; CDR3aa: CASSLEGEANVLTF; CDR3nt: TGTGCCAGCAGTTTGGAGGGGGAGGCCAACGTCCTGACTTTC
v_gene: TRBV5-4; abundance: -; d_gene: -; j_gene: TRBJ1-1; CDR3aa: CASSSLATDLNTEAFF; CDR3nt: TGTGCCAGCAGCTCTTTGGCGACAGACTTGAACACTGAAGCTTTCTTT
v_gene: TRBV9; abundance: -; d_gene: -; j_gene: TRBJ2-1; CDR3aa: CARSGGGGSSYNEQFF; CDR3nt: TGTGCCCGCAGCGGGGGAGGGGGCAGCTCCTACAATGAGCAGTTCTTC
v_gene: TRBV6-1; abundance: few; d_gene: -; j_gene: TRBJ2-6; CDR3aa: CASSESGDGANVLTF; CDR3nt: TGTGCCAGCAGTGAATCGGGGGACGGGGCCAACGTCCTGACTTTC
v_gene: TRBV4-1; abundance: -; d_gene: -; j_gene: TRBJ2-4; CDR3aa: CASSQDLSDIQYF; CDR3nt: TGCGCCAGCAGCCAAGATCTAAGTGACATTCAGTACTTC
v_gene: TRBV6-4; abundance: -; d_gene: TRBD2; j_gene: TRBJ2-1; CDR3aa: CASSEYGGGSNEQFF; CDR3nt: TGTGCCAGCAGTGAATATGGGGGAGGGTCCAATGAGCAGTTCTTC
v_gene: TRBV7-8; abundance: -; d_gene: -; j_gene: TRBJ2-2; CDR3aa: CASSPERVYTGELFF; CDR3nt: TGTGCCAGCAGCCCAGAGCGGGTATATACCGGGGAGCTGTTTTTT
v_gene: TRBV19; abundance: -; d_gene: -; j_gene: TRBJ2-1; CDR3aa: CASSQAGEAIYNEQFF; CDR3nt: TGTGCCAGTAGTCAAGCCGGGGAGGCCATCTACAATGAGCAGTTCTTC
v_gene: TRBV30; abundance: -; d_gene: -; j_gene: TRBJ2-4; CDR3aa: CAWKGGGPLAKNIQYF; CDR3nt: TGTGCCTGGAAGGGGGGAGGCCCGCTAGCCAAAAACATTCAGTACTTC
v_gene: TRBV19; abundance: few; d_gene: -; j_gene: TRBJ1-1; CDR3aa: CASDRGTEAFF; CDR3nt: TGTGCCAGTGACAGAGGGACTGAAGCTTTCTTT
v_gene: TRBV7-7; abundance: -; d_gene: TRBD1; j_gene: TRBJ2-2; CDR3aa: CASSLGAGGSSNTGELFF; CDR3nt: TGTGCCAGCAGCTTAGGGGCAGGGGGATCCTCGAACACCGGGGAGCTGTTTTTT
v_gene: TRBV4-3; abundance: -; d_gene: -; j_gene: TRBJ1-4; CDR3aa: CASSPRATNEKLFF; CDR3nt: TGCGCCAGCAGCCCCAGAGCAACTAATGAAAAACTGTTTTTT
v_gene: TRBV5-1; abundance: -; d_gene: -; j_gene: TRBJ2-3; CDR3aa: CASSIYYTQYF; CDR3nt: TGCGCCAGCAGCATCTACTATACGCAGTATTTT
v_gene: TRBV6-1; abundance: once; d_gene: TRBD1; j_gene: TRBJ2-7; CDR3aa: CASSPGQGNYEQYF; CDR3nt: TGTGCCAGCAGCCCCGGACAGGGTAATTACGAGCAGTACTTC
v_gene: TRBV10-1; abundance: -; d_gene: -; j_gene: TRBJ2-4; CDR3aa: CANETGKGRPHQLAKNIQYF; CDR3nt: TGCGCCAATGAGACAGGAAAGGGGAGGCCTCACCAACTAGCCAAAAACATTCAGTACTTC
v_gene: TRBV15; abundance: -; d_gene: -; j_gene: TRBJ2-7; CDR3aa: CATARGGLNYEQYF; CDR3nt: TGTGCCACCGCCAGGGGAGGCCTAAACTACGAGCAGTACTTC
v_gene: TRBV2; abundance: -; d_gene: -; j_gene: TRBJ2-7; CDR3aa: CASTSQKAYEQYF; CDR3nt: TGTGCCAGCACAAGCCAGAAGGCCTACGAGCAGTACTTC
v_gene: TRBV11-2; abundance: -; d_gene: -; j_gene: TRBJ2-7; CDR3aa: CASSLPSVARGPVQYF; CDR3nt: TGTGCCAGCAGCTTACCTTCGGTCGCACGGGGGCCCGTGCAGTACTTC
v_gene: TRBV11-2; abundance: few; d_gene: -; j_gene: TRBJ1-2; CDR3aa: CASSLAAVNYGYTF; CDR3nt: TGTGCCAGCAGCTTAGCGGCGGTCAACTATGGCTACACCTTC
v_gene: TRBV6-4; abundance: -; d_gene: TRBD2; j_gene: TRBJ2-1; CDR3aa: CASSEASGSTSEQFF; CDR3nt: TGTGCCAGCAGTGAAGCTAGCGGGAGTACGTCTGAGCAGTTCTTC
v_gene: TRBV7-2; abundance: -; d_gene: -; j_gene: TRBJ2-7; CDR3aa: CASSLPGVSYEQYF; CDR3nt: TGTGCCAGCAGCTTACCGGGCGTCTCCTACGAGCAGTACTTC
v_gene: TRBV7-3; abundance: -; d_gene: -; j_gene: TRBJ2-1; CDR3aa: CASSLSRTGVDEQFF; CDR3nt: TGTGCCAGCAGCTTATCGAGAACTGGCGTCGATGAGCAGTTCTTC
v_gene: TRBV10-1; abundance: -; d_gene: TRBD1; j_gene: TRBJ2-1; CDR3aa: CASSEGTGVNNEQFF; CDR3nt: TGCGCCAGCAGTGAAGGGACAGGGGTGAACAATGAGCAGTTCTTC
v_gene: TRBV7-8; abundance: -; d_gene: -; j_gene: TRBJ1-3; CDR3aa: CASSLPDRVNTIYF; CDR3nt: TGTGCCAGCAGCTTACCCGACAGAGTGAACACCATATATTTT
v_gene: TRBV25-1; abundance: -; d_gene: -; j_gene: TRBJ1-1; CDR3aa: CASSEYGGTNTEAFF; CDR3nt: TGTGCCAGCAGTGAATATGGTGGGACGAACACTGAAGCTTTCTTT